This T cell receptor beta chain was sequenced for a study of T cell responses to AZD1222 COVID-19 vaccine. Study as a whole: Both about-4-week and about-12-week second-dose recipients were combined. Study observations and caveats: Clonal diversity was possibly underestimated, and the donors were mostly white British, with more females. It was only five to seven AZD1222 recipients who were seropositive at baseline. With two AZD1222 doses given, Spike-specific TCR breadth and depth both rose.

Points on this clone: Its antigen is currently unknown.

The CDR3 runs 15 residues. CDR1 and CDR2 (germline): SGHDT, YYEEEE. V lost 2 bases to trimming and J lost 5 bases; unmatched junction nucleotides: 9. Assay used: immunoSEQ multiplex PCR; TCRdb lists only in-frame clones, some missing. The table records about 120,000 clones, about 85% of them present only once. The J gene is TRBJ1-2, the V gene TRBV5-6, with TRBD1 matching over 7 bases. The source is an adult in good health. Source: peripheral blood, taken on day 0 of AZD1222 vaccination. The CDR3 DNA sequence: TGTGCCAGCAGCTTTGGACAGGAGCCTTCTTATGGCTACACCTTC. Translating it yields CASSFGQEPSYGYTF.